This T cell receptor beta chain was captured in a study of T cells in Graves' hyperthyroidism and ophthalmopathy. Findings and caveats of the study: Clonotypes that were expanded in thyroid above 0.001 mostly appeared in blood too.

Uncontrolled infection, other autoimmune disease, pregnancy or lactation excluded patients. Together with thyroid ultrasound, orbital computed tomography, serum thyroxine and TRAb, clinical symptoms were used for diagnoses. V shed 4 bases and J 8 bases; nucleotides not matched to a gene: 6. Looked up from germline, CDR1 is SEHNR and CDR2 is FQNEAQ (reference sequence). This CDR3 contains 14 residues. About this clonotype itself: Its specificity is unknown.

It was RNA transcripts that yielded the amplified TCR beta CDR3 regions. RT-PCR in the first round (using the HTBI primer set) targeted the TCR CDR3. A single record per CDR3 protein comes from TCRdb applying MiXCR to the multiplex PCR reads. The data show about 570,000 distinct CDR3 sequences, about 43% seen once. J is TRBJ1-4 and V is TRBV7-9; 8 bases are a match to TRBD1. The receptor was derived from an adult woman with Graves' disease, either hyperthyroidism or ophthalmopathy (not recorded which). The sequencing sample was made of peripheral blood or thyroid tissue (not recorded which). This CDR3 is CASSWQGAREKLFF. DNA for the CDR3: TGTGCCAGCAGCTGGCAGGGGGCTAGGGAAAAACTGTTTTTT.